The 20 T cell receptor beta chains below were found in one sample sequenced in a study of shared clonotypes between healthy human individuals. Naivety among CD8 cells was defined by CD45RO negativity and positive CCR7 selection, thereby excluding terminally differentiated effector memory CD45RA+ cells. Method: immunoSEQ multiplex PCR; TCRdb's copy keeps in-frame clones and lacks some. The sample shows about 2,200,000 clones, roughly 91% of them seen only once. Sequencing was done on a sample of naive CD8+ T cells from PBMCs. The receptors were sampled from a man aged 18 to 30 in good health. Some clones in this sample may be carry-over from other donors' samples.

J is TRBJ2-7 and V is TRBV7-6, with TRBD2 identical over 7 bases. Germline CDR1 SGHVS, CDR2 FNYEAQ. There are 13 residues in the CDR3. The V gene end was trimmed by 2 bases and the J gene end by 2 bases; junction bases not matched to a gene: 0. Written as DNA, the CDR3 is TGTGCCAGCAGCTTACGGGGGGCCTACGAGCAGTACTTC. Protein: CASSLRGAYEQYF.

The chain links TRBV29-1 to TRBJ1-2; no clear D. The germline V gene encodes CDR1 SQVTM and CDR2 ANQGSEA. Trimming removed 0 bases at V and 4 bases at J, with 15 bases between. There are 15 residues in the CDR3. The CDR3 DNA reads as TGCAGCGTTGAAGATTACCTGGAGACCCTCTATGGCTACACCTTC. It yields the protein CSVEDYLETLYGYTF. Drawing the rest from reference TRBV29-1 and TRBJ1-2, the complete variable domain is SAVISQKPSRDICQRGTSLTIQCQVDSQVTMMFWYRQQPGQSLTLIATANQGSEATYESGFVIDKFPISRPNLTFSTLTVSNMSPEDSSIYLCSVEDYLETLYGYTFGSGTRLTVV.

This clone was seen a single time. The chain recombines TRBV2 with TRBJ2-3, with no clear D. With 5 bases removed from V and 2 bases from J, the gap between germline ends came to 17 bases. The CDR3 has 16 amino acids. In germline, CDR1 is SNHLY, CDR2 FYNNEI. CDR3 amino acids: CASSLRVGKITDTQYF. CDR3 bases: TGTGCCAGCAGTCTACGGGTGGGGAAAATCACAGATACGCAGTATTTT.

This rearrangement joins TRBV6-5 to TRBJ2-3; a possible D gene is TRBD1 (6 bases). V gave up 2 bases and J gave up 0 bases, with 12 bases separating them. CDR3 length equals 16 residues. Per the germline V gene, CDR1 is MNHEY and CDR2 is SVGAGI. The CDR3 spells CASSYDRLASTDTQYF. As DNA, the CDR3 is TGTGCCAGCAGTTACGACAGGCTAGCAAGCACAGATACGCAGTATTTT.

This sequence joins TRBV2 and TRBJ1-5; 7 nucleotides align to TRBD1. The germline CDR1 and CDR2 sequences are SNHLY and FYNNEI. The CDR3 covers 16 residues. Unmatched junction bases numbered 14, after V lost 7 bases and J lost 5 bases. DNA for the CDR3: TGTGCCAGCACTAACATTCGAGACAGGGCTTATCAGCCCCAGCATTTT. This codes for CASTNIRDRAYQPQHF.

The chain combines TRBV28 with TRBJ2-5; no clear D gene. Germline V gene data show CDR1 as MDHEN and CDR2 as SYDVKM. The germline V and J ends were trimmed by 5 bases and 2 bases, with 15 bases remaining between them. This CDR3 contains 15 residues. CDR3 in amino acids: CASSASGQKQETQYF. CDR3 bases: TGTGCCAGCAGTGCCTCCGGGCAGAAGCAAGAGACCCAGTACTTC. The whole variable domain, filled in from reference TRBV28 and TRBJ2-5, reads DVKVTQSSRYLVKRTGEKVFLECVQDMDHENMFWYRQDPGLGLRLIYFSYDVKMKEKGDIPEGYSVSREKKERFSLILESASTNQTSMYLCASSASGQKQETQYFGPGTRLLVL.

A single count supports this clone. This chain links TRBV18 with TRBJ2-2, with unresolved D. The CDR3 runs to 16 residues. CDR1 is KGHSH, CDR2 LQKENI, per germline. V shed 5 bases and J shed 6 bases, with 19 bases lying between them. CDR3 sequence (DNA): TGTGCCAGCTCATTATCTCCCGGGCCTAGTTCCGGGGAGCTGTTTTTT. Encoded protein: CASSLSPGPSSGELFF.

This rearrangement joins TRBV27 to TRBJ1-2; tentative D call: TRBD1 (5 bases). The CDR3 extends over 17 amino acids. Germline CDR1 MNHEY, CDR2 SMNVEV (reference sequence). V lost 8 bases and J 3 bases, leaving 25 bases between the germline ends. This CDR3 is CASYPFKSGRGDYGYTF. CDR3 nucleotides: TGTGCCAGCTACCCTTTTAAATCGGGGAGAGGGGACTATGGCTACACCTTC.

This sequence joins TRBV6-5 and TRBJ1-1, with D unclear. Germline V gene sequence: CDR1 MNHEY, CDR2 SVGAGI. The V gene lost 7 bases and the J gene lost 8 bases, with 17 bases spanning the gap. This CDR3 is built from 13 residues. The CDR3: CASNPMGSGEAFF. The CDR3 bases are TGTGCCAGCAACCCTATGGGAAGTGGAGAAGCTTTCTTT.

The chain is built from TRBV5-4 and TRBJ1-1; 9 positions agree with TRBD1. After removal of 5 bases from V and 3 bases from J, the junction contained 8 bases not matched to a gene. Germline CDR1 reads SGHNT; CDR2 reads YYREEE (reference sequence). CDR3 length equals 15 residues. The CDR3 is CASSQYRGLYTEAFF. The CDR3, as DNA: TGTGCCAGCAGTCAATACAGGGGGCTGTACACTGAAGCTTTCTTT.

The chain links TRBV30 to TRBJ2-2, with TRBD2 identical over 10 bases. The CDR3 loop spans 13 amino acids. Germline-derived CDR1 and CDR2 are GTSNPN and SVGIG (reference sequence). Trimming cost V 3 bases and J 6 bases; bases outside gene matches: 1. The CDR3, as DNA: TGTGCCTGGAGCAGCGGGAGGGCCGGGGAGCTGTTTTTT. It translates to CAWSSGRAGELFF.

V gene TRBV27 combines with J gene TRBJ1-4, with TRBD1 as a possible D gene (5 bases). V gave up 5 bases and J gave up 3 bases, with 16 bases separating them. Germline V gene lookup returns CDR1 MNHEY and CDR2 SMNVEV (reference sequence). There are 16 residues in the CDR3. This CDR3 reads CASSPRDGGPNEKLFF. The CDR3 coding sequence is TGTGCCAGCAGTCCAAGAGATGGGGGACCTAATGAAAAACTGTTTTTT.

V is TRBV27 and J is TRBJ2-2; 11 bases agree with TRBD2. In germline, CDR1 is MNHEY, CDR2 SMNVEV (reference sequence). The CDR3 runs to 19 residues. The V gene end was trimmed by 6 bases and the J gene end by 5 bases; junction bases not matched to a gene: 17. The CDR3, as DNA: TGTGCCAGCAGCCCCCTGAGGGTAGCGGGAGGGCCGAGTACCGGGGAGCTGTTTTTT. Its protein product is CASSPLRVAGGPSTGELFF.

This chain joins TRBV6-5 and TRBJ2-1; no firm D call. The germline gives CDR1 MNHEY, CDR2 SVGAGI. Trimming left V 10 bases short and J 3 bases short, with 7 bases between. The length of the CDR3 is 11 residues. In DNA form, the CDR3 reads TGTGCCACTCGCTACTACAATGAGCAGTTCTTC. This gives the protein CATRYYNEQFF.

Worth noting for this clone: Other DNA variants within this sample encode the same CDR3. The genes are TRBV28 and TRBJ2-7; TRBD1 is a possible D gene (6 bases). Germline V gives CDR1 MDHEN, CDR2 SYDVKM. The CDR3 covers 14 residues. V was cut by 3 bases and J by 0 bases, with 9 bases left in between. CDR3 in amino acids: CASSFSRGSYEQYF. CDR3 DNA sequence: TGTGCCAGCAGTTTCTCCAGGGGCTCCTACGAGCAGTACTTC.

The V call is TRBV28, the J call TRBJ2-1, with 8 bases that match TRBD2. CDR1 and CDR2 (germline): MDHEN, SYDVKM. Trimming removed 11 bases from V and 9 bases from J; junction bases left unmatched: 15. The CDR3 length is 14 residues. The chain's CDR3 is CACEEQRESPEQFF. The CDR3 DNA is TGTGCCTGTGAGGAACAGCGGGAGTCCCCTGAGCAGTTCTTC.

The sample holds one count of this clone. V gene TRBV27 combines with J gene TRBJ1-1; 9 positions agree with TRBD1. Trimming took 3 bases from V and 1 from J; bases not matched to a gene: 6. CDR3 length: 16 amino acids. Germline CDR1 and CDR2: MNHEY and SMNVEV (reference sequence). The CDR3 reads CASSFTGQGRNTEAFF. CDR3 nucleotides: TGTGCCAGCAGTTTCACGGGACAGGGTAGGAACACTGAAGCTTTCTTT.

The CDR3 sequence is CASTRQNSNQPQHF. The CDR3 coding sequence is TGTGCCAGTACGCGGCAAAATAGCAATCAGCCCCAGCATTTT. The gene calls are TRBV19 and TRBJ1-5; D is uncertain. The CDR3 has 14 residues. The germline V gene has CDR1 LNHDA and CDR2 SQIVND (reference sequence). Trimming removed 7 bases at V and 0 bases at J, with 10 bases between.

The chain carries TRBV5-4 and TRBJ2-5, with D tentatively TRBD1 or TRBD2 (5 bases each). In germline, CDR1 is SGHNT, CDR2 YYREEE (reference sequence). V dropped 2 bases and J dropped 1 base, with 12 bases sitting between them. The CDR3 length is 15 residues. The CDR3 spells CASSLSGTPQETQYF. CDR3 nucleotide sequence: TGTGCCAGCAGCTTATCGGGGACGCCCCAAGAGACCCAGTACTTC.

As to this clone: Other nucleotide sequences from this sample produce the same CDR3. The chain employs TRBV19 and TRBJ2-7; D is unresolved. The V gene's germline CDR1 is LNHDA and CDR2 SQIVND (reference sequence). V was clipped by 3 bases and J by 4 bases, with 10 bases between them. The CDR3 covers 13 residues. CDR3 region: CASSISSGYEQYF. The CDR3 DNA sequence: TGTGCCAGTAGTATCTCAAGTGGGTACGAGCAGTACTTC. The full variable domain, rest sourced from reference TRBV19 and TRBJ2-7, is DGGITQSPKYLFRKEGQNVTLSCEQNLNHDAMYWYRQDPGQGLRLIYYSQIVNDFQKGDIAEGYSVSREKKESFPLTVTSAQKNPTAFYLCASSISSGYEQYFGPGTRLTVT.